A single sample gave rise to the 13 T cell receptor beta chains below, sequenced in a study of CD8 T cells in ankylosing spondylitis. Study outcomes and limitations: Blood from ankylosing spondylitis patients appeared to carry a characteristic roughly eight-variant TCR beta motif.

One entry per CDR3 protein results from TCRdb running MiXCR on the 5' RACE reads. The table records fewer than 750,000 distinct CDR3 sequences, about 20% of them present only once. Their target antigens are unknown. Sequenced input: blood, either unsorted or a sorted T cell fraction (not recorded which). The receptor set was obtained from a male donor with ankylosing spondylitis.

This clonotype turned up a few times. The rearrangement uses TRBV29-1 and TRBJ2-1; maybe TRBD2 (6 bases). The V end lost 0 bases, the J end lost 9 bases, and 12 bases lay between the germline ends. This CDR3 region has 13 residues. The V gene's germline CDR1 is SQVTM and CDR2 ANQGSEA. CDR3 amino acids: CSVEDQGAGEQFF. DNA for the CDR3: TGCAGCGTTGAAGATCAGGGAGCGGGTGAGCAGTTCTTC.

This clonotype has more than one count but fewer than ten. The V call is TRBV27, the J call TRBJ2-7; D call uncertain. CDR3 size: 12 residues. Germline CDR1 and CDR2: MNHEY and SMNVEV (reference sequence). Trimming took 4 bases from V and 5 from J, leaving 9 bases between them. The CDR3 nucleotides read TGTGCCAGCAGTTCGAATATGGACGAGCAGTACTTC. Its protein is CASSSNMDEQYF.

This clonotype was counted only a few times. The J gene is TRBJ2-1, the V gene TRBV6-2 or TRBV6-3; D is unresolved. CDR3 length equals 11 residues. Germline CDR1 reads MNHEY; CDR2 reads SVGEGT. Trimming stripped 2 bases from V and 9 bases from J, with 5 bases between. DNA for the CDR3: TGTGCCAGCAGTTACATGGGTGAGCAGTTCTTC. Translating it yields CASSYMGEQFF.

The rearrangement joins TRBV4-1 to TRBJ1-6; possible D gene TRBD1, 5 bases. Between the trimmed V and J ends, which lost 1 base and 12 bases, there was a span of 22 bases. The CDR3 runs to 17 residues. CDR1 is MGHRA, CDR2 YSYEKL, per germline. CDR3 in DNA: TGCGCCAGCAGCCAAGTACCCTTCAGGGAAGCGAGGGGACCCCTCCACTTT. Translating it yields CASSQVPFREARGPLHF.

Details on this clonotype: This CDR3 fails to terminate in the conserved phenylalanine or tryptophan, so it likely reflects a read error. The chain has TRBV6-1 and TRBJ2-2; weak D call: TRBD1 (5 bases). The CDR3 length is 13 residues. Germline values: CDR1 MNHNS, CDR2 SASEGT. Deletions cut 7 bases from V and 5 bases from J, with 11 bases between. The CDR3 spells CASTVQGTGELFL. The CDR3 region has the DNA TGTGCCAGCACCGTGCAGGGTACCGGGGAGCTGTTTTTA.

The rearrangement joins TRBV6-1 to TRBJ2-7; 10 bases agree with TRBD2. Per the germline V gene, CDR1 is MNHNS and CDR2 is SASEGT. The CDR3 is made up of 14 amino acids. J gave up 6 bases and V 5 bases, and 7 bases lay outside the gene matches. CDR3 region: CASSLWVAGGEQYF. The CDR3 region has the DNA TGTGCCAGCAGTCTTTGGGTAGCGGGAGGCGAGCAGTACTTC.

This clonotype has more than one count but fewer than ten. The chain has TRBV14 and TRBJ2-5; the D gene is possibly TRBD1 (5 bases). CDR3 length equals 13 residues. CDR1 and CDR2 (germline): SGHDN, FVKESK. Trimming removed 5 bases at V and 5 bases at J, with 12 bases between. The CDR3 nucleotides are TGTGCCAGCAGCAGACAGTTAGTGGAGACCCAGTACTTC. Encoded protein: CASSRQLVETQYF.

The chain carries TRBV15 and TRBJ1-6; the match to TRBD1 covers 7 bases. In germline, CDR1 is LNHNV, CDR2 YYDKDF (reference sequence). V was clipped by 5 bases and J by 6 bases; unmatched bases: 7. The CDR3 totals 15 residues. In DNA, the CDR3 is TGTGCCACCAGCGCATCGGGACAGTCTAATTCACCCCTCCACTTT. This encodes CATSASGQSNSPLHF.

V is TRBV2 and J is TRBJ1-6, with D possibly TRBD1 on 5 matching bases. CDR3 length equals 14 residues. Germline V CDR1 and CDR2: SNHLY, FYNNEI. Trimming removed 6 bases from V and 10 bases from J, with 16 bases in between. The CDR3 DNA reads TGTGCCAGCAGATTGGAGAAGGGGCACTCACCCCTCCACTTT. Translated: CASRLEKGHSPLHF.

J is TRBJ2-3 and V is TRBV10-3; 11 bases line up with TRBD2. The germline CDR1 and CDR2 sequences are ENHRY and SYGVKD. CDR3 length: 15 amino acids. J lost 1 base, V lost 6 bases, and 3 bases had no gene match. DNA of the CDR3: TGTGCCATCAGAGAACTAGCGGGGGGCACAGATACGCAGTATTTT. This translates into CAIRELAGGTDTQYF.

Many counts were recorded for this clonotype. The rearrangement joins TRBV5-5 to TRBJ1-1; no clear D. Germline lookup yields CDR1 SGHKS and CDR2 YYEKEE (reference sequence). This CDR3 spans 14 amino acids. Trimming took off 0 bases at V and 0 bases at J, with 6 bases between the two ends. CDR3 protein: CASSLGPMNTEAFF. Written as DNA, the CDR3 is TGTGCCAGCAGCTTGGGACCCATGAACACTGAAGCTTTCTTT. Drawing the rest from reference TRBV5-5 and TRBJ1-1, the complete variable domain is DAGVTQSPTHLIKTRGQQVTLRCSPISGHKSVSWYQQVLGQGPQFIFQYYEKEERGRGNFPDRFSARQFPNYSSELNVNALLLGDSALYLCASSLGPMNTEAFFGQGTRLTVV.

This clonotype was observed a handful of times. The chain combines TRBV20-1 with TRBJ2-2; D remains unclear. There are 14 residues in the CDR3. The germline CDR1 and CDR2 sequences are DFQATT and SNEGSKA (reference sequence). The V and J ends lost 5 bases and 3 bases respectively, with 13 bases between them. The CDR3 here is CSARSELHTGELFF. Here the CDR3 DNA reads TGCAGTGCTCGTTCCGAATTGCACACCGGGGAGCTGTTTTTT.

The chain joins TRBV27 to TRBJ2-7; D gene unclear. Trimming took 2 bases from V and 5 from J, leaving 13 bases between them. CDR3 length: 14 residues. The germline V gene encodes CDR1 MNHEY and CDR2 SMNVEV (reference sequence). In DNA form, the CDR3 reads TGTGCCAGCAGTTTAAAAGGACCATACGACGAGCAGTACTTC. Translation: CASSLKGPYDEQYF.